These 16 T cell receptor beta chains originate from one sample sequenced in a study of T cell responses to AZD1222 COVID-19 vaccine. Sequencing used immunoSEQ multiplex PCR; TCRdb keeps in-frame clones, though not all of them. The sample contains around 120,000 clones, 93% of which appear only once. Sequencing was performed on peripheral blood, taken 28 days after the second AZD1222 dose. Source of these receptors: an adult who received the AZD1222 COVID-19 vaccine.

Here the CDR3 reads CASSLGSRSGNEQYF. The CDR3 nucleotides read TGTGCCAGCAGCTTAGGATCCCGAAGCGGTAACGAGCAGTACTTC. The chain couples TRBV7-2 to TRBJ2-7; the D gene is possibly TRBD2 (5 bases). In germline, CDR1 is SGHTA, CDR2 FQGNSA. The CDR3 extends over 15 amino acids. V dropped 1 base and J dropped 5 bases, with 15 bases sitting between them. The full variable domain, in which reference TRBV7-2 and TRBJ2-7 provide the parts outside the CDR3, is GAGVSQSPSNKVTEKGKDVELRCDPISGHTALYWYRQSLGQGLEFLIYFQGNSAPDKSGLPSDRFSAERTGGSVSTLTIQRTQQEDSAVYLCASSLGSRSGNEQYFGPGTRLTVT.

The chain recombines TRBV3-1 (or the pseudogene TRBV3-2) with TRBJ1-4, with a weak D call TRBD1 (6 bases). This CDR3 is 15 amino acids long. V was trimmed by 2 bases and J by 3 bases, leaving 10 bases between them. The germline V gene has CDR1 LGHDT and CDR2 YNNKEL (reference sequence). The CDR3 nucleotides read TGTGCCAGCAGCCAAAGGGGGACGGCTAATGAAAAACTGTTTTTT. This gives the protein CASSQRGTANEKLFF.

The chain links TRBV15 to TRBJ2-7, with D unclear. There are 14 residues in the CDR3. V shed 4 bases and J shed 3 bases, with 13 bases lying between them. CDR1 and CDR2 (germline): LNHNV, YYDKDF (reference sequence). The CDR3 loop is CATSKEKGFYEQYF. The CDR3 DNA reads as TGTGCCACCAGCAAAGAAAAAGGCTTCTACGAGCAGTACTTC.

Written as DNA, the CDR3 is TGTGCCAGCAGCCCTCTTTTCAGCACAGATACGCAGTATTTT. Residues: CASSPLFSTDTQYF. This chain uses TRBV7-3 with TRBJ2-3; D not certain. CDR3 length equals 14 residues. Trimming pared 5 bases from V and 0 bases from J, leaving 9 bases between. Per the germline V gene, CDR1 is SGHTA and CDR2 is FQGTGA.

The J gene is TRBJ1-6, the V gene TRBV4-3; 7 bases match TRBD1. The V segment lost 0 bases and the J segment 0 bases; nucleotides outside the gene matches: 2. The CDR3 covers 17 residues. CDR1 is LGHNA and CDR2 is YSLEER in the germline V gene. Here the CDR3 reads CASSQETGSSYNSPLHF. CDR3 DNA: TGCGCCAGCAGCCAAGAGACAGGGAGCTCCTATAATTCACCCCTCCACTTT.

The genes are TRBV5-6 and TRBJ2-3; tentative D call: TRBD2 (5 bases). The CDR3 runs 15 residues. The V and J ends lost 3 bases and 1 base respectively, with 12 bases between them. Germline V gene data show CDR1 as SGHDT and CDR2 as YYEEEE. The CDR3 region is CASSSGRRGTDTQYF. The CDR3 DNA is TGTGCCAGCAGCTCCGGCCGGCGGGGCACAGATACGCAGTATTTT.

This chain links TRBV5-1 with TRBJ1-2; D is unresolved. Germline assignment: CDR1 SGHRS and CDR2 YFSETQ. Trimming took 0 bases from V and 8 from J, leaving 8 bases between them. The length of the CDR3 is 12 residues. CDR3 nucleotides: TGCGCCAGCAGCTTGGCGGGTGGCGGCTACACCTTC. Protein sequence: CASSLAGGGYTF.

The chain employs TRBV7-8 and TRBJ2-2, with 12 bases aligning to TRBD1. CDR1 is SGHVS and CDR2 is FQNEAQ in the germline V gene. The CDR3 is 16 residues long. Trimming at V came to 5 bases and at J to 4 bases, leaving 5 bases not matched to a gene. The CDR3 nucleotides read TGTGCCAGCAGCCCCCGGGACAGGGGGCTCACCGGGGAGCTGTTTTTT. Its protein is CASSPRDRGLTGELFF.

The V call is TRBV5-1, the J call TRBJ2-1; D uncertain. The CDR3 contains 14 residues. CDR1 is SGHRS, CDR2 YFSETQ, per germline. The V end lost 3 bases, the J end lost 6 bases, and 13 bases lay between the germline ends. DNA for the CDR3: TGCGCCAGCAGCTCCTCCGAGTGGACCAATGAGCAGTTCTTC. Translated, it gives CASSSSEWTNEQFF.

On this clone: One end of the junction is discordant with germline, which a read error may explain. The chain combines TRBV7-7 with TRBJ2-7, with D possibly matching TRBD2 (7 bases). This CDR3 has 13 residues. Germline V lookup: CDR1 SSHAT, CDR2 FNYEAQ (reference sequence). CDR3: CASSPGPGGAQYF. The CDR3 nucleotides read TGTGCTAGCAGCCCCGGGCCGGGGGGCGCGCAGTACTTC.

The chain is built from TRBV3-1 (or the pseudogene TRBV3-2) and TRBJ1-2; 9 bases are a match to TRBD1. V trimming: 3 bases; J trimming: 4 bases; junction bases outside the gene matches: 3. CDR1 and CDR2 (germline): LGHDT, YNNKEL (reference sequence). The CDR3 extends over 14 amino acids. The CDR3 DNA reads as TGTGCCAGCAGCCAGGGGGACAGGGTCTATGGCTACACCTTC. Protein: CASSQGDRVYGYTF.

CDR3 nucleotide sequence: TGCGCCAGCCGCATAGCGGTGTTACAAGAGACCCAGTACTTC. Protein product: CASRIAVLQETQYF. This sequence joins TRBV5-1 and TRBJ2-5; the D gene is possibly TRBD2 (6 bases). The CDR3 totals 14 residues. Germline V CDR1 and CDR2: SGHRS, YFSETQ. V was trimmed by 7 bases and J by 2 bases, leaving 15 bases between them.

The V gene is TRBV5-1, the J gene TRBJ2-7; D remains ambiguous. The V gene lost 0 bases and the J gene lost 3 bases, with 4 bases spanning the gap. The CDR3 spans 12 residues. Germline V lookup: CDR1 SGHRS, CDR2 YFSETQ. The CDR3 bases are TGCGCCAGCAGCTTGGCGGACTACGAGCAGTACTTC. It yields the protein CASSLADYEQYF.

This clone was counted a few times. This chain links TRBV19 with TRBJ1-2; no definite D call. Trimming left V 8 bases short and J 8 bases short, with 12 bases between. Germline CDR1 LNHDA, CDR2 SQIVND (reference sequence). CDR3 length: 11 residues. This CDR3 is CASRFRWGYTF. In nucleotides, the CDR3 is TGTGCCAGTCGTTTTAGGTGGGGCTACACCTTC.

The chain links TRBV18 to TRBJ2-1; D could derive from TRBD1 or TRBD2 (5 bases each). Germline values: CDR1 KGHSH, CDR2 LQKENI. V was clipped by 6 bases and J by 8 bases, with 17 bases between them. The CDR3 covers 14 residues. The CDR3 loop reads CASSINRQGDEQFF. Written as DNA, the CDR3 is TGTGCCAGCTCCATTAACCGGCAGGGAGATGAGCAGTTCTTC.

The chain couples TRBV5-6 to TRBJ2-1, with a weak D call TRBD2 (5 bases). CDR3 length: 17 residues. Trimming stripped 4 bases from V and 0 bases from J, with 17 bases between. The germline V gene has CDR1 SGHDT and CDR2 YYEEEE. The CDR3 is CASSPGFGVSSYNEQFF. The CDR3 nucleotides are TGTGCCAGCAGCCCGGGGTTCGGGGTTAGCTCCTACAATGAGCAGTTCTTC. Supplemented by reference TRBV5-6 and TRBJ2-1, the full variable domain reads DAGVTQSPTHLIKTRGQQVTLRCSPKSGHDTVSWYQQALGQGPQFIFQYYEEEERQRGNFPDRFSGHQFPNYSSELNVNALLLGDSALYLCASSPGFGVSSYNEQFFGPGTRLTVL.